This is a list of T cell receptor beta chains from one sample in a study of blood T cell repertoires in COVID-19. Method: immunoSEQ multiplex PCR; TCRdb's copy keeps in-frame clones and lacks some. Found here are 75,000 to 90,000 clones, 75% to 90% of them singletons; the top ten hold around 4.7%. Sequencing was performed on peripheral blood. Receptors were obtained from a woman in her 70s with acute or convalescent COVID-19. Both conserved end residues are part of each CDR3. D genes are given only for firm matches. Only part of the rows carry a size: once, few, many, or a class if the clone is expanded.

size	D	J	V	CDR3	DNA
NA	NA	TRBJ1-4	TRBV6-6	CASSYSRGSMDEKLFF	TGTGCCAGCAGTTACTCGAGGGGGAGTATGGACGAAAAACTGTTTTTT
NA	NA	TRBJ1-5	TRBV5-8	CASNPRTLNQPQHF	TGTGCCAGCAACCCGCGGACACTTAATCAGCCCCAGCATTTT
NA	NA	TRBJ1-5	TRBV4-2	CASSQDSGNQPQHF	TGTGCCAGCAGCCAAGATAGCGGGAATCAGCCCCAGCATTTT
once	TRBD2	TRBJ2-1	TRBV27	CASSVMGTNNEQFF	TGTGCCAGCAGTGTGATGGGGACTAACAATGAGCAGTTCTTC
few	NA	TRBJ2-3	TRBV4-3	CASSPGRDTQYF	TGCGCCAGCAGCCCCGGTCGAGATACGCAGTATTTT
once	NA	TRBJ1-5	TRBV19	CASRGEGGNQPQHF	TGTGCCAGTAGAGGAGAAGGGGGCAATCAGCCCCAGCATTTT
NA	TRBD1	TRBJ2-3	TRBV5-6	CASSWDRKTDTQYF	TGTGCCAGCAGCTGGGACAGGAAAACAGATACGCAGTATTTT
NA	NA	TRBJ1-5	TRBV18	CASSPGRAQPQHF	TGTGCCAGCTCACCAGGCAGGGCTCAGCCCCAGCATTTT
NA	TRBD1	TRBJ1-2	TRBV27	CASSSSLQGDSYGYTF	TGTGCCAGCAGTTCCTCTCTCCAGGGGGATAGCTATGGCTACACCTTC
NA	NA	TRBJ1-2	TRBV19	CASSIAGGSLYGYTF	TGTGCCAGTAGTATAGCGGGGGGCTCCCTCTATGGCTACACCTTC
NA	NA	TRBJ1-1	TRBV9	CASSPTVVENTEAFF	TGTGCCAGCAGCCCAACTGTGGTCGAGAACACTGAAGCTTTCTTT